What follows are 14 T cell receptor beta chains derived from one specimen sequenced in a study of cytomegalovirus exposure and HLA in healthy donors. The PCR contained 60 Vbeta and 13 Jbeta primers. Data came from immunoSEQ multiplex PCR; TCRdb stores just in-frame clones and leaves some out. The sample includes about 120,000 clones, just under 75% of them seen just once. Sequencing was carried out using PBMCs. These receptors originate from a human donor in good health.

The chain has TRBV6-5 and TRBJ2-3, with a weak D call TRBD2 (6 bases). The ends were cut back, 6 bases at V and 8 bases at J, with 21 bases in the middle. The CDR3 loop spans 15 amino acids. Germline CDR1 reads MNHEY; CDR2 reads SVGAGI. The CDR3 loop reads CASRQTSGLSGTQYF. DNA for the CDR3: TGTGCCAGCAGGCAGACTAGTGGGCTATCTGGTACGCAGTATTTT.

The rearrangement uses TRBV5-1 and TRBJ2-1, with 9 bases lining up with TRBD1. CDR1 and CDR2 (germline): SGHRS, YFSETQ. The CDR3 extends over 18 amino acids. V lost 1 base and J lost 8; bases outside the gene matches: 16. CDR3 DNA sequence: TGCGCCAGCAGCTTGTCTAGGGGCGGACAGGGGTTCTCGTATGAGCAGTTCTTC. It is translated as CASSLSRGGQGFSYEQFF.

This chain connects TRBV15 to TRBJ1-5, with a possible D match to TRBD1 (5 bases). This CDR3 spans 15 amino acids. Germline lookup yields CDR1 LNHNV and CDR2 YYDKDF (reference sequence). V dropped 3 bases and J dropped 4 bases, with 13 bases sitting between them. The CDR3 protein is CATSSPGGGNQPQHF. The DNA for the CDR3 is TGTGCCACCAGCAGTCCCGGGGGGGGAAATCAGCCCCAGCATTTT.

V and J are TRBV5-1 and TRBJ2-1, with D possibly TRBD2 on 5 matching bases. Germline V gene data show CDR1 as SGHRS and CDR2 as YFSETQ. Trimming took 0 bases from V and 5 from J, leaving 15 bases between them. The CDR3 sequence is 16 residues long. CDR3 protein: CASSLVGPSRNNEQFF. The CDR3 nucleotides read TGCGCCAGCAGCTTGGTCGGGCCTAGCAGAAACAATGAGCAGTTCTTC. Using reference TRBV5-1 and TRBJ2-1 for the parts outside the CDR3, the full variable domain is KAGVTQTPRYLIKTRGQQVTLSCSPISGHRSVSWYQQTPGQGLQFLFEYFSETQRNKGNFPGRFSGRQFSNSRSEMNVSTLELGDSALYLCASSLVGPSRNNEQFFGPGTRLTVL.

This clone was observed a few times. V usage is TRBV7-9 and J usage is TRBJ1-5; D unresolved. There are 13 residues in the CDR3. V was pared by 3 bases and J by 5 bases, with 8 bases between. CDR1 and CDR2 from the germline V gene are SEHNR and FQNEAQ (reference sequence). This CDR3 is CASSFGEDQPQHF. The CDR3 DNA follows: TGTGCCAGCAGCTTCGGGGAGGATCAGCCCCAGCATTTT. The complete variable domain, with remaining parts taken from reference TRBV7-9 and TRBJ1-5, reads DTGVSQNPRHKITKRGQNVTFRCDPISEHNRLYWYRQTLGQGPEFLTYFQNEAQLEKSRLLSDRFSAERPKGSFSTLEIQRTEQGDSAMYLCASSFGEDQPQHFGDGTRLSIL.

The chain carries TRBV6-1 and TRBJ2-7; maybe TRBD2 (5 bases). The CDR3 is 15 residues long. With 8 bases removed from V and 1 base from J, the gap between germline ends came to 18 bases. Per germline, CDR1 MNHNS and CDR2 SASEGT. CDR3 sequence (DNA): TGTGCCAGCCATTGGCGCGAGGCGGGTTCCTACGAGCAGTACTTC. Encoded protein: CASHWREAGSYEQYF.

This clone has only a few counts. V is TRBV2 and J is TRBJ2-3; 15 bases map to TRBD2. CDR3 length: 16 amino acids. V dropped 2 bases and J dropped 5; count of bases not matched to a gene: 2. Germline V gene data show CDR1 as SNHLY and CDR2 as FYNNEI. The CDR3 spells CASSEPGLAGGDTQYF. The CDR3 DNA reads TGTGCCAGCAGTGAACCGGGACTAGCGGGAGGAGATACGCAGTATTTT.

There are a few counts of this clone. As DNA, the CDR3 is TGTGCCAGCAGTGGGAGATACAACACTGAAGCTTTCTTT. This encodes CASSGRYNTEAFF. The chain employs TRBV25-1 and TRBJ1-1; D is undetermined. V shed 4 bases and J shed 2 bases, with 8 bases lying between them. Germline V lookup: CDR1 MGHDK, CDR2 SYGVNS. This CDR3 contains 13 residues.

This clone was counted only a few times. The chain has TRBV6-6 and TRBJ2-2; no definite D call. Per the germline V gene, CDR1 is MNHNY and CDR2 is SVGAGI (reference sequence). V was clipped by 2 bases and J by 1 base, with 8 bases between them. This CDR3 spans 15 amino acids. The CDR3 coding sequence is TGTGCCAGCAGTTACGGTTCGCGGAACACCGGGGAGCTGTTTTTT. Its protein is CASSYGSRNTGELFF.

The chain recombines TRBV6-1 with TRBJ2-7, with D uncertain. V was trimmed by 7 bases and J by 2 bases, leaving 9 bases between them. Germline V gene sequence: CDR1 MNHNS, CDR2 SASEGT. This CDR3 region has 12 residues. The CDR3 here is CASKTDTYEQYF. CDR3 in DNA: TGTGCCAGCAAAACTGATACCTACGAGCAGTACTTC.

The chain has TRBV18 and TRBJ1-5; 7 positions agree with TRBD1. The CDR3 is made up of 15 amino acids. V shed 6 bases, J shed 4 bases, and the junction held 9 bases outside the gene matches. Germline CDR1 reads KGHSH; CDR2 reads LQKENI. The CDR3 loop is CASSPTGTVNQPQHF. CDR3 sequence (DNA): TGTGCCAGCTCTCCTACCGGGACAGTAAATCAGCCCCAGCATTTT.

This chain joins TRBV13 and TRBJ1-4, with a possible D match to TRBD1 (5 bases). This CDR3 has 12 residues. Germline values: CDR1 PRHDT, CDR2 FYEKMQ (reference sequence). Trimming removed 7 bases at V and 8 bases at J, with 11 bases between. The CDR3 DNA sequence: TGTGCCAGCAAGGGGCTCGGAGAAAAACTGTTTTTT. The encoded protein is CASKGLGEKLFF. Supplemented by reference TRBV13 and TRBJ1-4, the full variable domain reads AAGVIQSPRHLIKEKRETATLKCYPIPRHDTVYWYQQGPGQDPQFLISFYEKMQSDKGSIPDRFSAQQFSDYHSELNMSSLELGDSALYFCASKGLGEKLFFGSGTQLSVL.

The V and J genes are TRBV18 and TRBJ1-2; the match to TRBD1 covers 9 bases. The CDR3 runs to 15 residues. Germline V gene sequence: CDR1 KGHSH, CDR2 LQKENI. V was clipped by 3 bases and J by 8 bases; unmatched bases: 10. This CDR3 is CASSPDPGQGPGYTF. CDR3 bases: TGTGCCAGCTCACCCGACCCGGGACAGGGTCCCGGCTACACCTTC. Variable domain in full (rest from reference TRBV18 and TRBJ1-2): NAGVMQNPRHLVRRRGQEARLRCSPMKGHSHVYWYRQLPEEGLKFMVYLQKENIIDESGMPKERFSAEFPKEGPSILRIQQVVRGDSAAYFCASSPDPGQGPGYTFGSGTRLTVV.

The DNA for the CDR3 is TGTGCCAGCAGTTTACTTATTGGGACAGGGCCCTACGAGCAGTACTTC. It encodes CASSLLIGTGPYEQYF. V and J are TRBV28 and TRBJ2-7; 9 bases are a match to TRBD1. The CDR3 is 16 amino acids. Germline trimming cut 2 bases from V and 2 bases from J; bases unmatched to any gene: 7. CDR1 and CDR2 from the germline V gene are MDHEN and SYDVKM.